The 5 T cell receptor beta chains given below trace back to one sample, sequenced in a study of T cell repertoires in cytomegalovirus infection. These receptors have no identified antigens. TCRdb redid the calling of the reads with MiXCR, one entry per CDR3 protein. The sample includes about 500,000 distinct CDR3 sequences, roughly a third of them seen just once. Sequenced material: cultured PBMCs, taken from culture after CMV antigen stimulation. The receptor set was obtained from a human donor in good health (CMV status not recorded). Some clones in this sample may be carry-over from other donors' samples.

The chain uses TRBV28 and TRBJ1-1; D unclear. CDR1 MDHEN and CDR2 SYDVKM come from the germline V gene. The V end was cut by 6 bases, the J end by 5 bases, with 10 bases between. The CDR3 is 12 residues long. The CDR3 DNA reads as TGTGCCAGCAGGGAGCGTGGGACTGAAGCTTTCTTT. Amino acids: CASRERGTEAFF. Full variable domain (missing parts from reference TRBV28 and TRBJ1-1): DVKVTQSSRYLVKRTGEKVFLECVQDMDHENMFWYRQDPGLGLRLIYFSYDVKMKEKGDIPEGYSVSREKKERFSLILESASTNQTSMYLCASRERGTEAFFGQGTRLTVV.

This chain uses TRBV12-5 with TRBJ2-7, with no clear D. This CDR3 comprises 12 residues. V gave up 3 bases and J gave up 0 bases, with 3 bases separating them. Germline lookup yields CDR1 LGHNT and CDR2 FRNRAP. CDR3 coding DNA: TGTGCTAGTGGTTTAAGCTCCTACGAGCAGTACTTC. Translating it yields CASGLSSYEQYF.

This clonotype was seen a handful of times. CDR3 nucleotide sequence: TGCGCCAGCAGCTGGTATCCACTAGGGCAGGCCTCCTACAATGAGCAGTTCTTC. This encodes CASSWYPLGQASYNEQFF. This sequence joins TRBV5-1 and TRBJ2-1, with TRBD2 as a possible D gene (5 bases). Trimming pared 3 bases from V and 0 bases from J, leaving 19 bases between. In germline, CDR1 is SGHRS, CDR2 YFSETQ. The CDR3 runs to 18 residues.

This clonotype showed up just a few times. In DNA, the CDR3 is TGTGCCAGCAGCCAAGCGGGAGAAGGGGCCGGAGAGCAGTACGTC. Encoded protein: CASSQAGEGAGEQYV. The rearrangement joins TRBV7-8 to TRBJ2-7; the match to TRBD2 covers 8 bases. Germline CDR1 and CDR2: SGHVS and FQNEAQ. V shed 5 bases and J 7 bases; nucleotides not matched to a gene: 13. The CDR3 length is 15 residues.

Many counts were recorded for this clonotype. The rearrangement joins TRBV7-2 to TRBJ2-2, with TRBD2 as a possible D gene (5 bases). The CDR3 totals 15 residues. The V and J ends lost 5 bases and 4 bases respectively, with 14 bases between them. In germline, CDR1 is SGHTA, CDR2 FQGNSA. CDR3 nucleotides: TGTGCCAGCAGCAGTAGGGCGGGCCCCACCGGGGAGCTGTTTTTT. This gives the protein CASSSRAGPTGELFF.